What follows are 16 T cell receptor beta chains derived from one specimen sequenced in a study of blood T cell repertoires in COVID-19. Profiled with immunoSEQ multiplex PCR; TCRdb holds only in-frame clones, not every one. The top ten clones hold 3.5% to 5.5% of a sample with 41,000 or so clones, roughly 85% of them seen once. Sequencing input: peripheral blood. The receptors here all came from a man aged 55 to 70 with acute or convalescent COVID-19.

The genes are TRBV9 and TRBJ2-1; possibly TRBD2 for D (5 bases). The V and J ends lost 4 bases and 0 bases respectively, with 20 bases between them. The CDR3 consists of 18 residues. Germline CDR1 reads SGDLS; CDR2 reads YYNGEE. The CDR3 bases are TGTGCCAGCAGCCTAGTAGCCGGGGTATTGAGCTCCTACAATGAGCAGTTCTTC. As protein: CASSLVAGVLSSYNEQFF.

V gene TRBV28 combines with J gene TRBJ2-5; 8 bases line up with TRBD2. The CDR3 consists of 16 residues. V shed 4 bases, J shed 5 bases, and the junction held 12 bases outside the gene matches. The V gene's germline CDR1 is MDHEN and CDR2 SYDVKM. CDR3 coding DNA: TGTGCCAGCAGTTACCCGCCGGGAGGGGGAGGGGAGACCCAGTACTTC. This encodes CASSYPPGGGGETQYF.

The chain combines TRBV24-1 with TRBJ2-1, with 11 bases identical to TRBD2. Germline CDR1 reads KGHDR; CDR2 reads SFDVKD. The CDR3 sequence is 14 residues long. Germline trimming cut 8 bases from V and 10 bases from J; bases unmatched to any gene: 9. The CDR3: CATTGTSGPREQFF. CDR3 coding DNA: TGTGCCACCACCGGGACTAGCGGTCCCAGGGAGCAGTTCTTC.

This clone appeared a single time. This chain joins TRBV3-1 (or the pseudogene TRBV3-2) and TRBJ1-6, with 8 bases fitting TRBD1. The CDR3 has 16 residues. Germline V CDR1 and CDR2: LGHDT, YNNKEL (reference sequence). The junction had 10 bases not matched to a gene; V was cut back by 6 bases and J by 6 bases. The CDR3 DNA reads as TGTGCCAGCAGTCCTCAGGGGGCGCTGGGTAATTCACCCCTCCACTTT. Protein: CASSPQGALGNSPLHF.

The rearrangement uses TRBV19 and TRBJ1-1; TRBD1 agrees at 12 bases. The CDR3 length is 16 residues. CDR1 and CDR2 (germline): LNHDA, SQIVND (reference sequence). J was trimmed by 4 bases and V by 0 bases; bases with no gene match: 3. The CDR3: CASSIDRDRGLTEAFF. In DNA, the CDR3 is TGTGCCAGTAGTATAGACCGGGACAGGGGGCTCACTGAAGCTTTCTTT.

This clone was detected a few times. The chain is built from TRBV2 and TRBJ2-3; perhaps TRBD2 as D (6 bases). The length of the CDR3 is 15 residues. V lost 6 bases, J lost 0 bases, and 13 bases lay in between. The germline V gene encodes CDR1 SNHLY and CDR2 FYNNEI. CDR3 region: CASRGGSASTDTQYF. CDR3 nucleotide sequence: TGTGCCAGCAGGGGAGGTAGCGCTAGCACAGATACGCAGTATTTT.

This chain links TRBV10-3 with TRBJ1-3, with TRBD1 identical over 8 bases. V lost 6 bases and J lost 0; bases outside the gene matches: 7. Germline CDR1 ENHRY, CDR2 SYGVKD. The CDR3 covers 16 residues. CDR3 protein: CAISPGQESSGNTIYF. CDR3 in DNA: TGTGCCATCAGCCCGGGACAGGAAAGCTCTGGAAACACCATATATTTT.

This chain uses TRBV6-5 with TRBJ1-1, with no clear D. Trimming took off 2 bases at V and 5 bases at J, with 12 bases between the two ends. Germline V gives CDR1 MNHEY, CDR2 SVGAGI. The CDR3 contains 14 residues. Here the CDR3 DNA reads TGTGCCAGCAGTTACGAGGGAAGAGGGACTGAAGCTTTCTTT. As protein: CASSYEGRGTEAFF.

The chain couples TRBV4-3 to TRBJ1-5; D possibly corresponds to TRBD1 (6 bases). The CDR3 totals 17 residues. The germline V and J ends were trimmed by 4 bases and 3 bases, with 19 bases remaining between them. Germline V gives CDR1 LGHNA, CDR2 YSLEER. CDR3: CASSPQWGGASNQPQHF. The CDR3 DNA sequence: TGCGCCAGCAGCCCCCAGTGGGGGGGGGCATCCAATCAGCCCCAGCATTTT.

V usage is TRBV21-1 and J usage is TRBJ1-5. TRBV21-1 is listed as a pseudogene. The CDR3 has 15 residues. This chain's CDR3 is CASSPYKGRGQPQHF. The CDR3 nucleotides read TGTGCCAGCAGCCCTTATAAGGGCCGGGGTCAGCCCCAGCATTTT.

This clone was detected a few times. The rearrangement uses TRBV4-2 and TRBJ1-2; D is unclear. The V end lost 0 bases, the J end lost 4 bases, and 9 bases lay between the germline ends. The CDR3 covers 14 residues. From germline, CDR1 is LGHNA and CDR2 YNFKEQ. Written as DNA, the CDR3 is TGTGCCAGCAGCCAAGATCCAGGTCCCTATGGCTACACCTTC. It encodes CASSQDPGPYGYTF.

The V call is TRBV7-6, the J call TRBJ2-1, with TRBD2 as a possible D gene (6 bases). CDR1 and CDR2 from the germline V gene are SGHVS and FNYEAQ. Trimming shortened V by 2 bases and J by 5 bases, and 22 bases separated the two germline ends. The length of the CDR3 is 18 residues. The CDR3 DNA sequence: TGTGCCAGCAGCTTAAAAAGCCGGGGGACGGTTGATAACAATGAGCAGTTCTTC. As protein: CASSLKSRGTVDNNEQFF.

The genes are TRBV19 and TRBJ1-3; D gene uncertain. This CDR3 region has 14 residues. Trimming shortened V by 4 bases and J by 8 bases, and 15 bases separated the two germline ends. Germline CDR1 LNHDA, CDR2 SQIVND (reference sequence). CDR3 in DNA: TGTGCCAGTAGTAAAAGAAAACAAGCGGACACCATATATTTT. This encodes CASSKRKQADTIYF.

V gene TRBV5-4 combines with J gene TRBJ1-1, with 8 bases that match TRBD1. Germline lookup yields CDR1 SGHNT and CDR2 YYREEE (reference sequence). V lost 2 bases to trimming and J lost 1 base; unmatched junction nucleotides: 1. This CDR3 spans 14 amino acids. CDR3 protein: CASSFQGANTEAFF. In nucleotides, the CDR3 is TGTGCCAGCAGCTTTCAGGGGGCGAACACTGAAGCTTTCTTT.

The chain joins TRBV5-1 to TRBJ2-1; 11 bases line up with TRBD2. The length of the CDR3 is 15 residues. Germline CDR1 and CDR2: SGHRS and YFSETQ. The V segment lost 1 base and the J segment 8 bases; nucleotides outside the gene matches: 5. In nucleotides, the CDR3 is TGCGCCAGCAGCTTGACTAGCGGGGGTTGGGATGAGCAGTTCTTC. Translated, it gives CASSLTSGGWDEQFF.

This clone was seen just once. The chain uses TRBV5-4 and TRBJ2-7, with 11 bases aligning to TRBD2. The V gene end was trimmed by 2 bases and the J gene end by 7 bases; junction bases not matched to a gene: 14. Germline-derived CDR1 and CDR2 are SGHNT and YYREEE (reference sequence). The CDR3 has 17 amino acids. CDR3 in DNA: TGTGCCAGCAGCTTACCGGAGGCGCTAGCGGGGGGCCAGGAGCAGTACTTC. Translating it yields CASSLPEALAGGQEQYF.